This TCR beta chain was sequenced during a study of T cells in women clearing cervical HPV infection. Study-level background: HLA type stays a possible confounder, typing being limited.

To note about this clone: The DNA ends 3 residues before the CDR3 does, and the rest of the CDR3 is filled in from the germline J gene.

Assay used: immunoSEQ multiplex PCR; TCRdb lists only in-frame clones, some missing. Listed are approximately 35,000 clones; roughly 4% falls within the top ten. This CDR3 is built from 15 residues. V was cut by 5 bases and J by 7 bases, with 20 bases left in between. From germline, CDR1 is MNHEY and CDR2 SVGEGT. The sample consisted of blood buffy coat. The sequence derives from a woman between 18 and 70 years old with a cervical HPV16 infection that either progressed to CIN3+ or cleared (not recorded which). The J gene is TRBJ2-5, the V gene TRBV6-2 or TRBV6-3; tentative D call: TRBD1 (6 bases). The CDR3: CASSPRDTLFGTQYF. The part of the CDR3 DNA that was read is TGTGCCAGCAGTCCCCGGGACACCCTATTCGGGACC.